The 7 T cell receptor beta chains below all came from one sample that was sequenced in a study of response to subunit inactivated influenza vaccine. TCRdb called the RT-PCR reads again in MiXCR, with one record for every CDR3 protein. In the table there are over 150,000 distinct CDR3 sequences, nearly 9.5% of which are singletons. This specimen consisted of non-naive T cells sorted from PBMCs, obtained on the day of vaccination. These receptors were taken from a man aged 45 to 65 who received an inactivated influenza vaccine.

Here the CDR3 reads CASSYYRTGWGPDTQYF. The CDR3 DNA reads as TGTGCCAGCAGTTACTACCGGACAGGGTGGGGTCCAGATACGCAGTATTTT. This rearrangement joins TRBV6-2 or TRBV6-3 to TRBJ2-3, with 8 bases lining up with TRBD1. The CDR3 covers 17 residues. Per the germline V gene, CDR1 is MNHEY and CDR2 is SVGEGT. The trim removed 1 base at V and 4 bases at J, leaving 10 bases unmatched.

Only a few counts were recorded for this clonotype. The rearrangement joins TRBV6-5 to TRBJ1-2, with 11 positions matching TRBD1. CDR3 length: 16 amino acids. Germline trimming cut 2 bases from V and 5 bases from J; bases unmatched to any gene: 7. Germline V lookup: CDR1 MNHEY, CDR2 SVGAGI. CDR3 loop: CASSYVRTGGGYGYTF. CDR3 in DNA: TGTGCCAGCAGTTACGTGAGGACAGGGGGCGGATATGGCTACACCTTC.

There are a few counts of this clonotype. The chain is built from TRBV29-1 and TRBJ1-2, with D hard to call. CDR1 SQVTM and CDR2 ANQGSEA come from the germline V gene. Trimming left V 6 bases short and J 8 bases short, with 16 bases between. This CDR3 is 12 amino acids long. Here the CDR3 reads CSVDWGSTGYTF. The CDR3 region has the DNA TGCAGCGTCGACTGGGGTTCAACCGGCTACACCTTC.

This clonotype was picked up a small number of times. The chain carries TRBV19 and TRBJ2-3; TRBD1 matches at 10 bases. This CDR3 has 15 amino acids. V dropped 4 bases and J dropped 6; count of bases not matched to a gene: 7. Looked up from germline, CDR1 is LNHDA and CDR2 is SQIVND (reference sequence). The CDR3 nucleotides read TGTGCCAGTAGTAAACGACAGGGGGCTTCGGATACGCAGTATTTT. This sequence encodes CASSKRQGASDTQYF.

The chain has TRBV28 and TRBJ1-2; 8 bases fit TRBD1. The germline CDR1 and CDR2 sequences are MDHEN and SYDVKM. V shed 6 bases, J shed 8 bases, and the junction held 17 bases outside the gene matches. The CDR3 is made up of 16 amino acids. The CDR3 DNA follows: TGTGCCAGCAGAAACCCTAGGACAGGGTCTATCGGAGGCTACACCTTC. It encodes CASRNPRTGSIGGYTF.

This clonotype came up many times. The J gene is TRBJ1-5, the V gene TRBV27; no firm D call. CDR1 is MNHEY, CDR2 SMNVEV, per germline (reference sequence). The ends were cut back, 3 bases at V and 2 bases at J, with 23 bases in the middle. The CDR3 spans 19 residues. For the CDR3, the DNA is TGTGCCAGCAGTTTCTGTACGGACGGAACCTTGGAGGGCAATCAGCCCCAGCATTTT. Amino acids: CASSFCTDGTLEGNQPQHF.

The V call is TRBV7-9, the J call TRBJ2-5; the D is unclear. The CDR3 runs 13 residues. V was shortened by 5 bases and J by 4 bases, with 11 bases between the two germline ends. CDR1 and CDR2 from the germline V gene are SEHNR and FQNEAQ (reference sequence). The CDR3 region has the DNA TGTGCCAGCAGCAGCTCCCACCCAGAGACCCAGTACTTC. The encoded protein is CASSSSHPETQYF.